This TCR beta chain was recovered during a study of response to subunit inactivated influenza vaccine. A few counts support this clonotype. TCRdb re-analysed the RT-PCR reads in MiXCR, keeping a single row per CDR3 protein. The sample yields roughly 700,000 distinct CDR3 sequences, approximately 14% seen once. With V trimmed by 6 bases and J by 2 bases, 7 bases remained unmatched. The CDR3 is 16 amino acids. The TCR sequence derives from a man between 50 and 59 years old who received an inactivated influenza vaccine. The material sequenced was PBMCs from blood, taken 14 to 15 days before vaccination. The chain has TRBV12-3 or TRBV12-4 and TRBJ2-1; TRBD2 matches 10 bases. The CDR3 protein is CASSMGTSGAYNEQFF. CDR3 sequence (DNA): TGTGCCAGCAGCATGGGAACTAGCGGGGCCTACAATGAGCAGTTCTTC.